The TCR beta chain under discussion was sequenced for a study of blood T cell repertoires in COVID-19. Germline lookup yields CDR1 MGHRA and CDR2 YSYEKL. The V and J ends lost 5 bases and 4 bases, in that order; junction bases with no gene match: 4. CDR3 length equals 16 residues. Using immunoSEQ multiplex PCR, the repertoire was profiled, and TCRdb retains in-frame clones only, with some absent. The table includes roughly 380,000 clones, roughly 87% detected once. Each recovered donor of Cohort 3 presented with two negative PCRs, clearance, or symptom resolution. The rearrangement links TRBV4-1 to TRBJ2-1; TRBD2 matches at 14 bases. Sequencing was done on a sample of PBMCs or T cells enriched from blood (not recorded which). This receptor was identified in a young woman who had recovered from COVID-19. For the CDR3, the DNA is TGCGCCAGCAGCGACGGACTAGCGGGAGGATACAATGAGCAGTTCTTC. Translation gives CASSDGLAGGYNEQFF.